Shown below are 32 T cell receptor beta chains from a single sample sequenced in a study of blood T cell repertoires in COVID-19. Profiling relied on immunoSEQ multiplex PCR, and the TCRdb table lists in-frame clones only, not all of them. The profile covers around 170,000 clones, with around 80% appearing a single time and about 8% taken by the ten largest. The sample was PBMCs or T cells enriched from blood (not recorded which). Every receptor here comes from a woman between 45 and 60 years old who had recovered from COVID-19.

V gene TRBV28 combines with J gene TRBJ2-5; a possible D gene is TRBD1 (5 bases). CDR3 length equals 14 residues. The germline V and J ends were trimmed by 3 bases and 1 base, with 9 bases remaining between them. Germline V gene data show CDR1 as MDHEN and CDR2 as SYDVKM. DNA of the CDR3: TGTGCCAGCAGTTTGCAGGGCGCCCAAGAGACCCAGTACTTC. Its protein product is CASSLQGAQETQYF.

The CDR3 coding sequence is TGTGCCAGCAGCTTAGGAAGGGGAGGCAACTATGGCTACACCTTC. Amino acid sequence: CASSLGRGGNYGYTF. This chain joins TRBV7-9 and TRBJ1-2; possibly TRBD1 for D (5 bases). The germline gives CDR1 SEHNR, CDR2 FQNEAQ (reference sequence). V shed 1 base and J shed 2 bases, with 11 bases lying between them. CDR3 length: 15 amino acids.

The genes are TRBV2 and TRBJ2-1, with TRBD2 matching 7 bases. Trimming at V came to 1 base and at J to 10 bases, leaving 10 bases not matched to a gene. CDR1 and CDR2 from the germline V gene are SNHLY and FYNNEI. The CDR3 runs to 15 residues. The CDR3, as DNA: TGTGCCAGCAGTGAAGGGAGCGGGGTGGAGGGGGAGCAGTTCTTC. Translated: CASSEGSGVEGEQFF.

This sequence joins TRBV7-8 and TRBJ2-1, with D perhaps matching TRBD1 (6 bases). V lost 1 base and J 6 bases, leaving 22 bases between the germline ends. The CDR3 covers 18 residues. Looked up from germline, CDR1 is SGHVS and CDR2 is FQNEAQ. CDR3 protein: CASSLVGGRGQGINEQFF. The CDR3 DNA reads as TGTGCCAGCAGCTTAGTTGGGGGCCGGGGCCAGGGTATCAATGAGCAGTTCTTC.

Concerning this clone: An end of the junction does not agree with germline; a read error may underlie this. The chain carries TRBV2 and TRBJ1-5; 8 nucleotides line up with TRBD1. The CDR3 length is 11 residues. CDR1 is SNHLY, CDR2 FYNNEI, per germline. The CDR3 region has the DNA TGTGCCAGCAGCACCCAGGGGGCGACTAATTTT. Its protein is CASSTQGATNF.

A single count supports this clone. Here the CDR3 reads CASRDQGSGTEAFF. The CDR3, as DNA: TGTGCCAGCAGGGACCAGGGAAGTGGCACTGAAGCTTTCTTT. The genes are TRBV7-9 and TRBJ1-1; perhaps TRBD1 as D (5 bases). Germline CDR1 reads SEHNR; CDR2 reads FQNEAQ (reference sequence). The CDR3 has 14 amino acids. Trimming removed 6 bases at V and 4 bases at J, with 15 bases between.

By share, this clone counts as large. V usage is TRBV21-1 and J usage is TRBJ2-7; TRBD1 is the table's D call, not checked against the DNA. TRBV21-1 constitutes a pseudogene. CDR3 length: 16 residues. Written as DNA, the CDR3 is TGTGCCAGCAGAGGGACAGGGCTAAGAGAGGGGGACGAGCAGTACTTC. Its protein is CASRGTGLREGDEQYF.

J is TRBJ2-3 and V is TRBV24-1; 12 bases map to TRBD1. With V trimmed by 9 bases and J by 9 bases, 15 bases remained unmatched. The CDR3 consists of 16 residues. Germline-derived CDR1 and CDR2 are KGHDR and SFDVKD. The CDR3 region is CATPGLGTGGLRTQYF. CDR3 coding DNA: TGTGCCACCCCCGGGCTGGGGACAGGGGGCTTGAGGACGCAGTATTTT.

V is TRBV28 and J is TRBJ1-3, with TRBD1 matching over 9 bases. Germline loops: CDR1 MDHEN, CDR2 SYDVKM. With V trimmed by 4 bases and J by 2 bases, 3 bases remained unmatched. CDR3 length: 15 residues. Here the CDR3 reads CASSSRTGAGNTIYF. In DNA, the CDR3 is TGTGCCAGCAGTTCGCGGACAGGGGCTGGAAACACCATATATTTT.

The rearrangement links TRBV7-9 to TRBJ1-4, with D hard to call. The CDR3 runs 14 residues. Germline V gene lookup returns CDR1 SEHNR and CDR2 FQNEAQ (reference sequence). V gave up 5 bases and J gave up 8 bases, with 15 bases separating them. The CDR3 bases are TGTGCCAGCAGCGTAGGAGGGAGTAACGAAAAACTGTTTTTT. Translation: CASSVGGSNEKLFF.

This clone was seen more than once but under ten times. For the CDR3, the DNA is TGTGCCTCGACGGCGGGACAGGGTTCGAATGAGCAGTTCTTC. Translating gives CASTAGQGSNEQFF. This chain uses TRBV18 with TRBJ2-1; 9 positions agree with TRBD1. The CDR3 has 14 amino acids. Germline V gene data show CDR1 as KGHSH and CDR2 as LQKENI. J was trimmed by 7 bases and V by 11 bases; bases with no gene match: 12.

Only one count was recorded for this clone. CDR3 nucleotides: TGTGCCAGCAGTCCGGACAGGGGAGGTCGAACTGAAGCTTTCTTT. Amino acids: CASSPDRGGRTEAFF. The gene calls are TRBV28 and TRBJ1-1, with 9 bases lining up with TRBD1. CDR1 MDHEN and CDR2 SYDVKM come from the germline V gene. The V gene end was trimmed by 5 bases and the J gene end by 5 bases; junction bases not matched to a gene: 9. The CDR3 consists of 15 residues.

The rearrangement links TRBV10-2 to TRBJ1-1; possible D gene TRBD1, 6 bases. CDR3 length: 14 residues. V was clipped by 5 bases and J by 2 bases, with 12 bases between them. Germline V gives CDR1 WSHSY, CDR2 SAAADI. The CDR3 DNA reads as TGCGCCAGCAGTACTGGACAGATCAACACTGAAGCTTTCTTT. Amino acid sequence: CASSTGQINTEAFF.

The CDR3, as DNA: TGTGCCAGCAGCCTGGACAGGGCGGAAGCTTTCTTT. This encodes CASSLDRAEAFF. This chain connects TRBV7-8 to TRBJ1-1; the match to TRBD1 covers 8 bases. With V trimmed by 5 bases and J by 8 bases, 4 bases remained unmatched. Germline CDR1 reads SGHVS; CDR2 reads FQNEAQ. The length of the CDR3 is 12 residues.

The V gene is TRBV7-2, the J gene TRBJ1-2, with unresolved D. This CDR3 region has 15 residues. The V and J ends lost 0 bases and 6 bases respectively, with 14 bases between them. CDR1 SGHTA and CDR2 FQGNSA come from the germline V gene. The CDR3 DNA sequence: TGTGCCAGCAGCTTAGCCGTGCAGGATTACAATGGCTACACCTTC. It specifies CASSLAVQDYNGYTF. The full variable domain, with the rest looked up from reference TRBV7-2 and TRBJ1-2, is GAGVSQSPSNKVTEKGKDVELRCDPISGHTALYWYRQSLGQGLEFLIYFQGNSAPDKSGLPSDRFSAERTGGSVSTLTIQRTQQEDSAVYLCASSLAVQDYNGYTFGSGTRLTVV.

This clone was observed a single time. The gene calls are TRBV5-5 and TRBJ2-5; 14 nucleotides line up with TRBD2. The ends lost 5 bases at V and 4 bases at J; junction bases unmatched: 4. Per the germline V gene, CDR1 is SGHKS and CDR2 is YYEKEE (reference sequence). The CDR3 sequence is 15 residues long. In DNA form, the CDR3 reads TGTGCCAGCAGTAGACTAGCGGGGGGGGCAGAGACCCAGTACTTC. It encodes CASSRLAGGAETQYF.

This chain connects TRBV6-5 to TRBJ2-2; 11 bases agree with TRBD2. The CDR3 has 16 residues. Germline loops: CDR1 MNHEY, CDR2 SVGAGI. V was pared by 2 bases and J by 6 bases, with 5 bases of the junction left unmatched. Here the CDR3 DNA reads TGTGCCAGCAGTTACAAAAGACTAGCGGGGCCCGGGGAGCTGTTTTTT. Amino acid sequence: CASSYKRLAGPGELFF.

This clone turned up a few times. This rearrangement joins TRBV12-3 or TRBV12-4 to TRBJ1-1, with D unclear. CDR3 length equals 12 residues. Trimming stripped 5 bases from V and 6 bases from J, with 10 bases between. The CDR3 protein is CASSLNRAEAFF. In nucleotides, the CDR3 is TGTGCCAGCAGTCTTAATCGCGCTGAAGCTTTCTTT.

The chain carries TRBV29-1 and TRBJ1-6; maybe TRBD1 (5 bases). The CDR3 is made up of 14 amino acids. Trimming took off 4 bases at V and 7 bases at J, with 14 bases between the two ends. CDR1 and CDR2 (germline): SQVTM, ANQGSEA. The CDR3 region is CSVGGDGPNSPLHF. The CDR3 DNA reads as TGCAGCGTTGGGGGGGATGGCCCCAATTCACCCCTCCACTTT.

With respect to this clone: Other DNA sequences in this sample translate to the same CDR3. The chain joins TRBV18 to TRBJ1-2; 7 bases are shared with TRBD1. The germline V gene has CDR1 KGHSH and CDR2 LQKENI. CDR3 length: 13 amino acids. After removal of 2 bases from V and 7 bases from J, the junction contained 4 bases not matched to a gene. CDR3 residues: CASSPDRVGGYTF. The CDR3, as DNA: TGTGCCAGCTCACCAGACAGGGTGGGTGGCTACACCTTC.

The genes are TRBV5-5 and TRBJ2-1, with D perhaps TRBD2 (6 bases). This CDR3 is 16 amino acids long. In germline, CDR1 is SGHKS, CDR2 YYEKEE (reference sequence). Between the trimmed V and J ends, which lost 4 bases and 10 bases, there was a span of 24 bases. CDR3 protein: CASSPRLVGGSREQFF. Here the CDR3 DNA reads TGTGCCAGCAGCCCCCGACTAGTCGGGGGATCAAGGGAGCAGTTCTTC.

V usage is TRBV4-3 and J usage is TRBJ1-2; 11 positions match TRBD1. Germline-derived CDR1 and CDR2 are LGHNA and YSLEER. V dropped 2 bases and J dropped 6; count of bases not matched to a gene: 8. This CDR3 has 16 amino acids. CDR3 loop: CASSQIGQGAMDGYTF. The CDR3 coding sequence is TGCGCCAGCAGCCAAATAGGACAGGGGGCGATGGATGGCTACACCTTC.

This clone appeared a few times. The V and J genes are TRBV11-3 and TRBJ1-4; no firm D call. The CDR3 has 13 residues. Germline CDR1 and CDR2: SGHNT and YENEEA. The ends were cut back, 1 base at V and 10 bases at J, with 10 bases in the middle. CDR3 DNA: TGTGCCAGCAGCTTAGCCACACCAGGAAAACTGTTTTTT. It specifies CASSLATPGKLFF.

The chain joins TRBV1 to TRBJ1-1. TRBV1 is termed a pseudogene. The length of the CDR3 is 12 residues. The DNA for the CDR3 is TGCACCAGCAGCCACCCTAACACTGAAGCTTTCTTT. It is translated as CTSSHPNTEAFF.

CDR3: CASSYHFYTGELFF. DNA for the CDR3: TGTGCCAGCAGCTACCACTTTTACACCGGGGAGCTGTTTTTT. This sequence joins TRBV5-6 and TRBJ2-2, with D uncertain. CDR3 length: 14 residues. Looked up from germline, CDR1 is SGHDT and CDR2 is YYEEEE. With 3 bases removed from V and 3 bases from J, the gap between germline ends came to 9 bases. The whole variable domain, remainder taken from reference TRBV5-6 and TRBJ2-2, is DAGVTQSPTHLIKTRGQQVTLRCSPKSGHDTVSWYQQALGQGPQFIFQYYEEEERQRGNFPDRFSGHQFPNYSSELNVNALLLGDSALYLCASSYHFYTGELFFGEGSRLTVL.

The chain links TRBV5-1 to TRBJ2-3, with 8 positions matching TRBD2. Germline V CDR1 and CDR2: SGHRS, YFSETQ. With V trimmed by 4 bases and J by 2 bases, 9 bases remained unmatched. The CDR3 runs to 16 residues. The DNA for the CDR3 is TGCGCCAGCAGCCTCCCAACTAGCGGACCCACAGATACGCAGTATTTT. Translated, it gives CASSLPTSGPTDTQYF.

This rearrangement joins TRBV4-3 to TRBJ2-1; possible D gene TRBD1, 5 bases. Germline CDR1 LGHNA, CDR2 YSLEER. This CDR3 spans 14 amino acids. Trimming took 1 base from V and 8 from J, leaving 12 bases between them. Written as DNA, the CDR3 is TGCGCCAGCAGCCAAGGGATGGGGCGGCATGAGCAGTTCTTC. Protein product: CASSQGMGRHEQFF.

This sequence joins TRBV6-2 or TRBV6-3 and TRBJ2-1, with no clear D. CDR3 length equals 14 residues. The V gene lost 6 bases and the J gene lost 5 bases, with 14 bases spanning the gap. Looked up from germline, CDR1 is MNHEY and CDR2 is SVGEGT. The CDR3 protein is CASSSYKRDNEQFF. The DNA of the CDR3 is TGTGCCAGCAGCTCATATAAACGGGACAATGAGCAGTTCTTC.

V gene TRBV19 combines with J gene TRBJ1-1; no firm D call. The CDR3 is made up of 14 amino acids. Trimming shortened V by 6 bases and J by 8 bases, and 19 bases separated the two germline ends. The germline V gene has CDR1 LNHDA and CDR2 SQIVND (reference sequence). The CDR3 loop is CASSLRGRDREAFF. CDR3 in DNA: TGTGCCAGTAGCCTTCGAGGTCGGGATAGGGAAGCTTTCTTT.

The gene calls are TRBV10-3 and TRBJ2-1, with 10 bases matching TRBD1. The CDR3 loop spans 13 amino acids. With V trimmed by 10 bases and J by 5 bases, 5 bases remained unmatched. Germline-derived CDR1 and CDR2 are ENHRY and SYGVKD. The chain's CDR3 is CATSGTGDNEQFF. CDR3 coding DNA: TGTGCCACTTCCGGGACAGGGGACAATGAGCAGTTCTTC.

The chain combines TRBV7-9 with TRBJ1-4; perhaps TRBD1 as D (5 bases). Per the germline V gene, CDR1 is SEHNR and CDR2 is FQNEAQ (reference sequence). This CDR3 is 16 amino acids long. Trimming pared 2 bases from V and 7 bases from J, leaving 17 bases between. CDR3 in amino acids: CASSLNSGGLFEKLFF. The CDR3 DNA sequence: TGTGCCAGCAGCTTAAACTCGGGGGGTTTATTTGAAAAACTGTTTTTT.

CDR3 loop: CASQDTADYEQYF. The CDR3 coding sequence is TGTGCCAGCCAGGACACGGCCGACTACGAGCAGTACTTC. The chain is built from TRBV3-1 (or the pseudogene TRBV3-2) and TRBJ2-7, with D maybe TRBD1 (5 bases). CDR3 length: 13 residues. V lost 8 bases, J lost 3 bases, and 14 bases lay in between. Looked up from germline, CDR1 is LGHDT and CDR2 is YNNKEL (reference sequence).